Listed below are T cell receptor beta chains from one sample, sequenced in a study of CD8 T cells in Susac syndrome. TCRdb re-derived calls from the immunoSEQ multiplex PCR reads in MiXCR, one entry per CDR3 protein. The profile covers approximately 120,000 distinct CDR3 sequences, with around 96% appearing a single time and 0.065% to 0.1% taken by the ten largest. Sequencing used CD4+ T cells from PBMCs. These receptors were obtained from a human donor in good health. Each CDR3 is given with its conserved first and last residue. Fields, in order: J gene, clone size, D gene, CDR3 length, V gene, CDR3 DNA, CDR3 protein. D genes are given only for firm matches. Part of the rows lack a size; the others show once, few, many or a class for expanded clones.

j_call: TRBJ2-5; clone_size: NA; d_call: NA; cdr3_length: 14; v_call: TRBV6-6; cdr3_nt: TGTGCCAGCAGTTACCCCACCACGAGGGAGACCCAGTACTTC; cdr3_aa: CASSYPTTRETQYF
j_call: TRBJ2-1; clone_size: NA; d_call: TRBD2; cdr3_length: 22; v_call: TRBV10-2; cdr3_nt: TGCGCCAGCAGTGAGTCGTCGTCCGCTAGCGGGAGTTGGAGTGGGTCCTACAATGAGCAGTTCTTC; cdr3_aa: CASSESSSASGSWSGSYNEQFF
j_call: TRBJ1-1; clone_size: NA; d_call: NA; cdr3_length: 14; v_call: TRBV3-1; cdr3_nt: TGTGCCAGCAGCCAAGATCTGGGGGACACTGAAGCTTTCTTT; cdr3_aa: CASSQDLGDTEAFF
j_call: TRBJ2-4; clone_size: NA; d_call: TRBD2; cdr3_length: 14; v_call: TRBV7-2; cdr3_nt: TGTGCCAGCAGCTCAATAGCGGGAGTCGACATTCAGTACTTC; cdr3_aa: CASSSIAGVDIQYF
j_call: TRBJ2-5; clone_size: NA; d_call: TRBD2; cdr3_length: 15; v_call: TRBV29-1; cdr3_nt: TGCAGCGTCCCGACGGGACTAGCGGGAGGGGAGACCCAGTACTTC; cdr3_aa: CSVPTGLAGGETQYF
j_call: TRBJ2-7; clone_size: NA; d_call: NA; cdr3_length: 14; v_call: TRBV24-1; cdr3_nt: TGTGCCACCAGTGATCAGGAGAAGACCTACGAGCAGTACTTC; cdr3_aa: CATSDQEKTYEQYF
j_call: TRBJ2-6; clone_size: NA; d_call: NA; cdr3_length: 15; v_call: TRBV28; cdr3_nt: TGTGCCAGCAGTACTCCCGGCTCTGGGGCCAACGTCCTGACTTTC; cdr3_aa: CASSTPGSGANVLTF
j_call: TRBJ2-5; clone_size: NA; d_call: TRBD2; cdr3_length: 17; v_call: TRBV7-9; cdr3_nt: TGTGCCAGCAGCCTCTGGACTAGCGGGAGGCCTCAAGAGACCCAGTACTTC; cdr3_aa: CASSLWTSGRPQETQYF
j_call: TRBJ2-5; clone_size: NA; d_call: TRBD1; cdr3_length: 14; v_call: TRBV7-2; cdr3_nt: TGTGCCAGCAGCCCGGACAGGGCGGAAGAGACCCAGTACTTC; cdr3_aa: CASSPDRAEETQYF
j_call: TRBJ1-5; clone_size: NA; d_call: TRBD1; cdr3_length: 16; v_call: TRBV7-6; cdr3_nt: TGTGCCAGCAGTCCCGGACAGGGCGGAAGCAATCAGCCCCAGCATTTT; cdr3_aa: CASSPGQGGSNQPQHF
j_call: TRBJ1-1; clone_size: NA; d_call: NA; cdr3_length: 15; v_call: TRBV20-1; cdr3_nt: TGCAGTGCTCCCACCTCGGGGGGAATATCAACTGAAGCTTTCTTT; cdr3_aa: CSAPTSGGISTEAFF
j_call: TRBJ1-1; clone_size: NA; d_call: TRBD1; cdr3_length: 15; v_call: TRBV7-9; cdr3_nt: TGTGCCAGCAGCCGACAGGGGACGGCCAACACTGAAGCTTTCTTT; cdr3_aa: CASSRQGTANTEAFF
j_call: TRBJ2-3; clone_size: NA; d_call: TRBD2; cdr3_length: 15; v_call: TRBV2; cdr3_nt: TGTGCCAGCGCTACGGCTAGCGGAGGTGCAGATACGCAGTATTTT; cdr3_aa: CASATASGGADTQYF
j_call: TRBJ2-7; clone_size: NA; d_call: TRBD2; cdr3_length: 17; v_call: TRBV18; cdr3_nt: TGTGCCAGCTCACCATCAAAAACTAGCGGGAGCACCTACGAGCAGTACTTC; cdr3_aa: CASSPSKTSGSTYEQYF
j_call: TRBJ2-5; clone_size: NA; d_call: TRBD1; cdr3_length: 16; v_call: TRBV9; cdr3_nt: TGTGCCAGCAGCGATACGACAGGGGCCTTAGGGGAGACCCAGTACTTC; cdr3_aa: CASSDTTGALGETQYF
j_call: TRBJ2-7; clone_size: NA; d_call: NA; cdr3_length: 12; v_call: TRBV5-5; cdr3_nt: TGTGCCAGCAGCCCCCTCCTTGGGGAGCAGTACTTC; cdr3_aa: CASSPLLGEQYF
j_call: TRBJ1-2; clone_size: NA; d_call: TRBD1; cdr3_length: 15; v_call: TRBV16; cdr3_nt: TGTGCCAGCAGCCCCAGAGACAGGGGCCTCGGTGGCTACACCTTC; cdr3_aa: CASSPRDRGLGGYTF
j_call: TRBJ2-5; clone_size: NA; d_call: TRBD2; cdr3_length: 16; v_call: TRBV5-5; cdr3_nt: TGTGCCAGCAGCTTAGTTCCGGCGGGAGGAAAGGAGACCCAGTACTTC; cdr3_aa: CASSLVPAGGKETQYF
j_call: TRBJ2-7; clone_size: NA; d_call: NA; cdr3_length: 15; v_call: TRBV11-2; cdr3_nt: TGTGCCAGCAGCCCACGTAACGGTTTCTCCTACGAGCAGTACTTC; cdr3_aa: CASSPRNGFSYEQYF
j_call: TRBJ2-5; clone_size: NA; d_call: NA; cdr3_length: 13; v_call: TRBV7-9; cdr3_nt: TGTGCCAGCAGCTTAGCGGCCCTCGGGACCCAGTACTTC; cdr3_aa: CASSLAALGTQYF
j_call: TRBJ2-7; clone_size: NA; d_call: TRBD2; cdr3_length: 16; v_call: TRBV23-1; cdr3_nt: TGCGCCAGCAGTCAACCAACTAGCGGGAGGCTCTACGAGCAGTACTTC; cdr3_aa: CASSQPTSGRLYEQYF
j_call: TRBJ2-1; clone_size: NA; d_call: TRBD2; cdr3_length: 15; v_call: TRBV4-1; cdr3_nt: TGCGCCAGCAGCCCCGGACTAGCGCGCTGGGGTGAGCAGTTCTTC; cdr3_aa: CASSPGLARWGEQFF
j_call: TRBJ1-2; clone_size: few; d_call: TRBD1; cdr3_length: 15; v_call: TRBV18; cdr3_nt: TGTGCCAGCTCCCCGCCGACAGGGTCTAACTATGGCTACACCTTC; cdr3_aa: CASSPPTGSNYGYTF
j_call: TRBJ2-5; clone_size: NA; d_call: NA; cdr3_length: 14; v_call: TRBV6-5; cdr3_nt: TGTGCCAGCAGTTACCCGGGGATGAGGGAGACCCAGTACTTC; cdr3_aa: CASSYPGMRETQYF
j_call: TRBJ2-3; clone_size: NA; d_call: TRBD2; cdr3_length: 18; v_call: TRBV2; cdr3_nt: TGTGCCAGCAGGCCCCTCGGGCGGGAGGGCCCGGGCACAGATACGCAGTATTTT; cdr3_aa: CASRPLGREGPGTDTQYF
j_call: TRBJ2-7; clone_size: NA; d_call: NA; cdr3_length: 14; v_call: TRBV20-1; cdr3_nt: TGCAGTGCTAGACCCAGCGGCATTGCCTACGAGCAGTACTTC; cdr3_aa: CSARPSGIAYEQYF
j_call: TRBJ2-2; clone_size: NA; d_call: TRBD1; cdr3_length: 14; v_call: TRBV20-1; cdr3_nt: TGCAGTGCTGGGGACGCAGGGGGAACCGGGGAGCTGTTTTTT; cdr3_aa: CSAGDAGGTGELFF
j_call: TRBJ2-2; clone_size: NA; d_call: TRBD1; cdr3_length: 16; v_call: TRBV5-1; cdr3_nt: TGCGCCAGCAGCTTGGATCGGCAGGGGGCGTCCGGGGAGCTGTTTTTT; cdr3_aa: CASSLDRQGASGELFF
j_call: TRBJ2-7; clone_size: NA; d_call: TRBD2; cdr3_length: 15; v_call: TRBV4-3; cdr3_nt: TGCGCCAGCAGCCAGGGAGCGGGAGGGCGTGATGAGCAGTACTTC; cdr3_aa: CASSQGAGGRDEQYF
j_call: TRBJ2-3; clone_size: NA; d_call: NA; cdr3_length: 14; v_call: TRBV18; cdr3_nt: TGTGCCAGCTCACAACAGGGTCAGGTGGATACGCAGTATTTT; cdr3_aa: CASSQQGQVDTQYF
j_call: TRBJ2-7; clone_size: NA; d_call: NA; cdr3_length: 14; v_call: TRBV2; cdr3_nt: TGTGCCAGCACCCTCCAGGGGGGCATGAACGAGCAGTACTTC; cdr3_aa: CASTLQGGMNEQYF
j_call: TRBJ2-2; clone_size: NA; d_call: NA; cdr3_length: 16; v_call: TRBV10-3; cdr3_nt: TGTGCCATCAGGAGAGACCGCTCCGCGAACACCGGGGAGCTGTTTTTT; cdr3_aa: CAIRRDRSANTGELFF
j_call: TRBJ2-7; clone_size: NA; d_call: TRBD1; cdr3_length: 14; v_call: TRBV19; cdr3_nt: TGTGCCAGTAGTTGGACAGGTCGCTCCTACGAGCAGTACTTC; cdr3_aa: CASSWTGRSYEQYF
j_call: TRBJ1-1; clone_size: once; d_call: NA; cdr3_length: 13; v_call: TRBV30; cdr3_nt: TGTGCCTGCCTAACAGGGAGGGCCACTGAAGCTTTCTTT; cdr3_aa: CACLTGRATEAFF
j_call: TRBJ2-1; clone_size: NA; d_call: TRBD2; cdr3_length: 18; v_call: TRBV5-6; cdr3_nt: TGTGCCAGCAGCTTGGAACCTAGCGGGAGGGCCCTCTACAATGAGCAGTTCTTC; cdr3_aa: CASSLEPSGRALYNEQFF
j_call: TRBJ1-1; clone_size: NA; d_call: NA; cdr3_length: 15; v_call: TRBV27; cdr3_nt: TGTGCCAGCAGCTCCTTATCGGTGGGCAGCACTGAAGCTTTCTTT; cdr3_aa: CASSSLSVGSTEAFF
j_call: TRBJ2-1; clone_size: NA; d_call: NA; cdr3_length: 11; v_call: TRBV20-1; cdr3_nt: TGCAGTGCTAGATCGGGAAATGAGCAGTTCTTC; cdr3_aa: CSARSGNEQFF
j_call: TRBJ2-5; clone_size: once; d_call: TRBD1; cdr3_length: 13; v_call: TRBV27; cdr3_nt: TGTGCCAGCGGGGACAGGGTCCAAGAGACCCAGTACTTC; cdr3_aa: CASGDRVQETQYF
j_call: TRBJ2-1; clone_size: few; d_call: TRBD2; cdr3_length: 12; v_call: TRBV4-1; cdr3_nt: TGCGCCAGCAGCCAAATTAGCGGGAGAAGGATCTTC; cdr3_aa: CASSQISGRRIF
j_call: TRBJ1-5; clone_size: NA; d_call: NA; cdr3_length: 15; v_call: TRBV20-1; cdr3_nt: TGCAGTGCAGGGAGTGGGGGGGGCTTCGGTCAGCCCCAGCATTTT; cdr3_aa: CSAGSGGGFGQPQHF
j_call: TRBJ2-5; clone_size: NA; d_call: TRBD2; cdr3_length: 15; v_call: TRBV11-2; cdr3_nt: TGTGCCAGCAGCTTAGATTTAGCGGGACAAGAGACCCAGTACTTC; cdr3_aa: CASSLDLAGQETQYF
j_call: TRBJ2-7; clone_size: NA; d_call: TRBD1; cdr3_length: 15; v_call: TRBV2; cdr3_nt: TGTGCCAGCAGTGAAATTGGGACAGGGGTCTACGAGCAGTACTTC; cdr3_aa: CASSEIGTGVYEQYF
j_call: TRBJ1-1; clone_size: NA; d_call: TRBD1; cdr3_length: 15; v_call: TRBV20-1; cdr3_nt: TGCAGTGCTAGACGGGGACAGGGACCGAACACTGAAGCTTTCTTT; cdr3_aa: CSARRGQGPNTEAFF
j_call: TRBJ2-3; clone_size: NA; d_call: TRBD2; cdr3_length: 16; v_call: TRBV11-2; cdr3_nt: TGTGCCAGCAGCTTCACTAGCGGGGGAAGCACAGATACGCAGTATTTT; cdr3_aa: CASSFTSGGSTDTQYF
j_call: TRBJ2-1; clone_size: NA; d_call: NA; cdr3_length: 12; v_call: TRBV6-2/TRBV6-3; cdr3_nt: TGTGCCAGCAGGGGAGTAGGATTTGAGCAGTTCTTC; cdr3_aa: CASRGVGFEQFF
j_call: TRBJ2-5; clone_size: NA; d_call: NA; cdr3_length: 14; v_call: TRBV5-1; cdr3_nt: TGCGCCAGCAGCCGACAGTGGGAACAAGAGACCCAGTACTTC; cdr3_aa: CASSRQWEQETQYF
j_call: TRBJ2-1; clone_size: NA; d_call: NA; cdr3_length: 13; v_call: TRBV29-1; cdr3_nt: TGCAGCGTTGTGGAGAGCTCCTACAATGAGCAGTTCTTC; cdr3_aa: CSVVESSYNEQFF
j_call: TRBJ2-1; clone_size: few; d_call: TRBD1; cdr3_length: 15; v_call: TRBV24-1; cdr3_nt: TGTGCCACCAGTGATCCGGGACAGGGGAACAATGAGCAGTTCTTC; cdr3_aa: CATSDPGQGNNEQFF
j_call: TRBJ1-5; clone_size: NA; d_call: TRBD1; cdr3_length: 14; v_call: TRBV29-1; cdr3_nt: TGCAGCGTTGGTTCGGCAGGGGGGGACCAGCCCCAGCATTTT; cdr3_aa: CSVGSAGGDQPQHF
j_call: TRBJ1-1; clone_size: NA; d_call: NA; cdr3_length: 12; v_call: TRBV6-5; cdr3_nt: TGTGCCAGCAGTGCACCAGGGAAAAAGACTTTCTTT; cdr3_aa: CASSAPGKKTFF
j_call: TRBJ2-2; clone_size: NA; d_call: NA; cdr3_length: 15; v_call: TRBV19; cdr3_nt: TGTGCCAGTACGGCTTCCAGGGGGAGGACCGGGGAGCTGTTTTTT; cdr3_aa: CASTASRGRTGELFF